The 5 T cell receptor beta chains below all came from one sample that was sequenced in a study of cytomegalovirus exposure and HLA in healthy donors (dated by TCRdb to about 2017). Library method: the immunoSEQ multiplex PCR assay. For the multiplex PCR, a mixture combining 60 forward primers for TCR Vbeta segments and 13 reverse primers for TCR Jbeta segments was used. What TCRdb holds here is the immuneACCESS table cut down to in-frame rearrangements. Part of the clones is not present; checked against another copy, under half of the missing clones reflect an unresolved V gene, and the others are unexplained. The sample includes 100,000 or so clones, with around 72% observed a single time. The top ten clonotypes cover roughly an eighth of the sample. Material: PBMCs. The receptor set was obtained from a male donor in good health and CMV-seropositive.

This clone occurred a few times. The V gene is TRBV11-2, the J gene TRBJ1-5; no firm D call. Germline CDR1 reads SGHAT; CDR2 reads FQNNGV. V shed 1 base and J shed 3 bases, with 10 bases lying between them. The CDR3 totals 15 residues. DNA of the CDR3: TGTGCCAGCAGCTTAGTCTCCGGGGACAATCAGCCCCAGCATTTT. As protein: CASSLVSGDNQPQHF.

The rearrangement joins TRBV13 to TRBJ1-6; TRBD1 matches 8 bases. The V gene end was trimmed by 5 bases and the J gene end by 0 bases; junction bases not matched to a gene: 9. The CDR3 runs to 18 residues. Germline CDR1 reads PRHDT; CDR2 reads FYEKMQ (reference sequence). CDR3 bases: TGTGCCAGCAGCCGACAGGGGACCTGGGGCTCCTATAATTCACCCCTCCACTTT. This gives the protein CASSRQGTWGSYNSPLHF.

The V gene is TRBV18, the J gene TRBJ2-7; the match to TRBD1 covers 9 bases. The germline V gene has CDR1 KGHSH and CDR2 LQKENI. The CDR3 has 14 amino acids. V gave up 2 bases and J gave up 6 bases; unmatched junction bases: 5. The CDR3: CASSPSTGGIEQYF. In DNA form, the CDR3 reads TGTGCCAGCTCACCAAGCACAGGGGGCATCGAGCAGTACTTC.

V gene TRBV18 combines with J gene TRBJ2-3, with TRBD2 matching over 8 bases. Germline V gene sequence: CDR1 KGHSH, CDR2 LQKENI. The ends lost 5 bases at V and 0 bases at J; junction bases unmatched: 4. The CDR3 totals 15 residues. The CDR3 region is CASSSAGGSTDTQYF. The CDR3 coding sequence is TGTGCCAGCTCATCGGCGGGGGGTAGCACAGATACGCAGTATTTT. The entire variable domain, with the rest obtained from reference TRBV18 and TRBJ2-3, is as follows: NAGVMQNPRHLVRRRGQEARLRCSPMKGHSHVYWYRQLPEEGLKFMVYLQKENIIDESGMPKERFSAEFPKEGPSILRIQQVVRGDSAAYFCASSSAGGSTDTQYFGPGTRLTVL.

CDR3 DNA sequence: TGTGCCTGGAGCTTAAACAGGGGATGGCAGGGCTACACCTTC. This sequence encodes CAWSLNRGWQGYTF. This chain uses TRBV30 with TRBJ1-2; 7 nucleotides agree with TRBD1. CDR1 and CDR2 (germline): GTSNPN, SVGIG (reference sequence). V was clipped by 3 bases and J by 8 bases; unmatched bases: 12. There are 14 residues in the CDR3. The full variable domain, rest sourced from reference TRBV30 and TRBJ1-2, is SQTIHQWPATLVQPVGSPLSLECTVEGTSNPNLYWYRQAAGRGLQLLFYSVGIGQISSEVPQNLSASRPQDRQFILSSKKLLLSDSGFYLCAWSLNRGWQGYTFGSGTRLTVV.